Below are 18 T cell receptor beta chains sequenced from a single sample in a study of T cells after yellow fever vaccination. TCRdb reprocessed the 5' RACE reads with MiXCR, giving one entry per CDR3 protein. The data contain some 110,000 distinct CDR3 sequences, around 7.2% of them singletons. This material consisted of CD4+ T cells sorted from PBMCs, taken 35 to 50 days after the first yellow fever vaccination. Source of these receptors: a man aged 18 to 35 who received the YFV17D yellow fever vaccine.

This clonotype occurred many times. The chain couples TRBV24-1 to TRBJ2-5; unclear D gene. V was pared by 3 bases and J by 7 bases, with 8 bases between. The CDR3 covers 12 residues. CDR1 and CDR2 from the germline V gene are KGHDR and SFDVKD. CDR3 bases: TGTGCCACCAGTGATACGGGTGGGACCCAGTACTTC. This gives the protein CATSDTGGTQYF.

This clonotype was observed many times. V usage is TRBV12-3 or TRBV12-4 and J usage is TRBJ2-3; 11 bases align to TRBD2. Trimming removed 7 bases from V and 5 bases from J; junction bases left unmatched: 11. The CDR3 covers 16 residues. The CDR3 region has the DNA TGTGCCAGCACCTTACACCTAGCGGGGGGCATAGATACGCAGTATTTT. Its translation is CASTLHLAGGIDTQYF.

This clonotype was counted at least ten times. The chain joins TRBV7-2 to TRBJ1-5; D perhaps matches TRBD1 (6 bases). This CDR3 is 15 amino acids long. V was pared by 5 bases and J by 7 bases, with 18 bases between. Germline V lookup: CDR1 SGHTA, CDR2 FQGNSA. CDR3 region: CASSRTGRGRQPQHF. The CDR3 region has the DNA TGTGCCAGCAGCAGAACAGGGAGAGGAAGACAGCCCCAGCATTTT.

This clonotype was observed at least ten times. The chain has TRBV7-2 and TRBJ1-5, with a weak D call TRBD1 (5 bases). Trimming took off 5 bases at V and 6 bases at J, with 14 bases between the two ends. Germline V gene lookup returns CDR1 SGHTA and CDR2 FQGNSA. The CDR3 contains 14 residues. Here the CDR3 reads CASSPGGFVQPQHF. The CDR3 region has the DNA TGTGCCAGCAGCCCTGGGGGGTTCGTTCAGCCCCAGCATTTT. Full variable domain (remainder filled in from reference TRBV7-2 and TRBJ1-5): GAGVSQSPSNKVTEKGKDVELRCDPISGHTALYWYRQSLGQGLEFLIYFQGNSAPDKSGLPSDRFSAERTGGSVSTLTIQRTQQEDSAVYLCASSPGGFVQPQHFGDGTRLSIL.

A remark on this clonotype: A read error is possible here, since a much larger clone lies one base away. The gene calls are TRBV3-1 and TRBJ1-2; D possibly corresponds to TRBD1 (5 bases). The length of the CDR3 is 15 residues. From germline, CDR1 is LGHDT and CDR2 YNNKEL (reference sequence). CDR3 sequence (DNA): TGTGCCACCAGCTACCGGGACCCCAGATTCTATGGCTACACCTTC. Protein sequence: CATSYRDPRFYGYTF.

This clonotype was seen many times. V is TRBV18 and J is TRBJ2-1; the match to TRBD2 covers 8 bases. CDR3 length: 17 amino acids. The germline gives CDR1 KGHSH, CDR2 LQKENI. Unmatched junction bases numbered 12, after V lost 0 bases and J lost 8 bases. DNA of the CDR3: TGTGCCAGCTCACCACCTTCTGGAACCGGGGGGGCGTATGAGCAGTTCTTC. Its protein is CASSPPSGTGGAYEQFF.

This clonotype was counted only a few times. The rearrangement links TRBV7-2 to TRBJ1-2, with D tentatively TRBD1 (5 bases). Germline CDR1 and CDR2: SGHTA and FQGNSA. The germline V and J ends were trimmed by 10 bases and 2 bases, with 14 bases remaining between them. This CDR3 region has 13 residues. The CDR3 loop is CAIQRGRNYGYTF. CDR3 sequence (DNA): TGTGCCATCCAAAGGGGCAGAAACTATGGCTACACCTTC.

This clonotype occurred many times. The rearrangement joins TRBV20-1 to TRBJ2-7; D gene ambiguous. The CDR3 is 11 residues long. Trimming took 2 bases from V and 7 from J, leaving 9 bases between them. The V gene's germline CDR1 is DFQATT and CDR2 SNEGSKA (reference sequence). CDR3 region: CSARRSGEQYV. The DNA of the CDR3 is TGCAGTGCTAGACGCTCCGGGGAGCAGTACGTC.

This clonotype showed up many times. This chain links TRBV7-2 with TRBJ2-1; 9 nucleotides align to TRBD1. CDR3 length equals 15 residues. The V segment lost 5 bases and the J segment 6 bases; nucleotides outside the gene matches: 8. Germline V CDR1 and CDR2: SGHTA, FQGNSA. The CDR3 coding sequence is TGTGCCAGCAGCGAGGGACAGGGCGATTTCAATGAGCAGTTCTTC. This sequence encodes CASSEGQGDFNEQFF.

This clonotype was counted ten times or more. The CDR3 loop reads CASSHLSGEKLFF. CDR3 nucleotides: TGTGCCAGCAGCCACTTATCGGGTGAAAAACTGTTTTTT. V gene TRBV3-1 combines with J gene TRBJ1-4; no clear D. V was pared by 3 bases and J by 7 bases, with 9 bases between. There are 13 residues in the CDR3. Germline values: CDR1 LGHDT, CDR2 YNNKEL (reference sequence).

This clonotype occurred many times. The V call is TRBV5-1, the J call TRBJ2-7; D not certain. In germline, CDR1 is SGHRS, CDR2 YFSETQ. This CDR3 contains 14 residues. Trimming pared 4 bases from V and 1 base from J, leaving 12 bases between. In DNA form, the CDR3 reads TGCGCCAGCAGCGTCGGGCTCGGTTCCTACGAGCAGTACGTC. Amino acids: CASSVGLGSYEQYV.

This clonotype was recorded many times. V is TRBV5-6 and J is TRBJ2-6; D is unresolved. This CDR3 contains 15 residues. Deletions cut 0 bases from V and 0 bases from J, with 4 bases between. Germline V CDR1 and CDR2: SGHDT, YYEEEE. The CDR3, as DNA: TGTGCCAGCAGCTTGGGGACCTCTGGGGCCAACGTCCTGACTTTC. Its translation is CASSLGTSGANVLTF.

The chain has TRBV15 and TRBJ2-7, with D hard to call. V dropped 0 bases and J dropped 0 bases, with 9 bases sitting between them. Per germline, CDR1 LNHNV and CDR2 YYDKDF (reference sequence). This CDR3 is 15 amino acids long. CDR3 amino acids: CATSRDGLASYEQYV. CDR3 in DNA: TGTGCCACCAGCAGAGATGGGTTAGCCTCCTACGAGCAGTACGTC.

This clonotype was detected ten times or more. CDR3 sequence: CASLWEGELFF. As DNA, the CDR3 is TGCGCCAGCTTATGGGAGGGGGAGCTGTTTTTT. V usage is TRBV5-1 and J usage is TRBJ2-2; weak D call: TRBD2 (5 bases). The CDR3 totals 11 residues. The germline V gene has CDR1 SGHRS and CDR2 YFSETQ. Trimming cost V 7 bases and J 8 bases, with 9 bases left between them. Drawing the rest from reference TRBV5-1 and TRBJ2-2, the complete variable domain is KAGVTQTPRYLIKTRGQQVTLSCSPISGHRSVSWYQQTPGQGLQFLFEYFSETQRNKGNFPGRFSGRQFSNSRSEMNVSTLELGDSALYLCASLWEGELFFGEGSRLTVL.

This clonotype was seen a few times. CDR3 bases: TGCGCCAGCAGCCAAGATCGGAGCGCAGGGGCGGTCTATGGCTACACCTTC. As protein: CASSQDRSAGAVYGYTF. This chain joins TRBV4-1 and TRBJ1-2; a weak D match, TRBD1 (6 bases). The CDR3 runs to 17 residues. Germline CDR1 is MGHRA and CDR2 is YSYEKL. The ends were cut back, 0 bases at V and 4 bases at J, with 18 bases in the middle.

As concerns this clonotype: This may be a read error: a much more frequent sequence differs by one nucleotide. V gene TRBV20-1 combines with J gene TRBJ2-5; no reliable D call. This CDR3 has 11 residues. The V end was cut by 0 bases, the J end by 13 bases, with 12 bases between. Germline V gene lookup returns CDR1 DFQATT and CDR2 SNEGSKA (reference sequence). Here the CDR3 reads CSARDGAWTYF. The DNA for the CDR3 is TGCAGTGCTAGAGATGGCGCGTGGACGTACTTC.

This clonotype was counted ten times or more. CDR3: CASSLGQYNEQFF. The DNA of the CDR3 is TGTGCCAGCAGCTTGGGACAGTACAATGAGCAGTTCTTC. V usage is TRBV5-6 and J usage is TRBJ2-1, with TRBD1 as a possible D gene (5 bases). The V gene's germline CDR1 is SGHDT and CDR2 YYEEEE. V was cut by 0 bases and J by 4 bases, with 5 bases left in between. This CDR3 has 13 amino acids. Supplemented by reference TRBV5-6 and TRBJ2-1, the full variable domain reads DAGVTQSPTHLIKTRGQQVTLRCSPKSGHDTVSWYQQALGQGPQFIFQYYEEEERQRGNFPDRFSGHQFPNYSSELNVNALLLGDSALYLCASSLGQYNEQFFGPGTRLTVL.

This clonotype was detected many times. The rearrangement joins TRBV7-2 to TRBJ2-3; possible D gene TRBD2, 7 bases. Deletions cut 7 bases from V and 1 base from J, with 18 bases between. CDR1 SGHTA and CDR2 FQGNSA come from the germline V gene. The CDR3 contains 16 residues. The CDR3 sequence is CASTKGGVAGTDTQYF. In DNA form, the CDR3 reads TGTGCCAGCACCAAAGGGGGGGTAGCTGGCACAGATACGCAGTATTTT.